This section outlines one T cell receptor beta chain sequence together with its context. The antigen remains undetermined. The data derive from a study of blood T cells in healthy people across ages. Donor samples were obtained from healthy Caucasian individuals from Russia, aged about 6 to 95. General study points: Age advanced and TCR beta diversity per million T cells fell, roughly linearly. Unknown CMV status may confound age-related changes in expanded clones.

The CDR3 has 14 amino acids. Germline values: CDR1 DFQATT, CDR2 SNEGSKA (reference sequence). Trimming took off 3 bases at V and 6 bases at J, with 16 bases between the two ends. Through a sample-barcoded 5' primer and a J-beta primer mix, a second PCR was run for roughly 7 to 12 cycles. MiXCR was run by TCRdb on the 5' RACE reads, yielding one entry per CDR3 protein. Counted here are approximately 800,000 distinct CDR3 sequences, approximately 35% occurring once; the ten biggest clones make up approximately 12%. The material sequenced was blood. This TCR came from a man aged 18 to 29 in good health. This sequence joins TRBV20-1 and TRBJ2-3; tentative D call: TRBD1 (5 bases). CDR3 region: CSASSANRLDTQYF. CDR3 in DNA: TGCAGTGCTAGTTCGGCTAACAGGCTGGATACGCAGTATTTT.